This is a list of T cell receptor beta chains from one sample in a study of T cells after posttransplantation cyclophosphamide. The table came from immunoSEQ multiplex PCR; TCRdb's copy has only in-frame clones and leaves some out. This repertoire holds roughly 45,000 clones, and none appear only once. Specimen: PBMCs. The receptor source for this set is a middle-aged man in good health, CMV-negative, and a related stem cell transplant donor. The CDR3 runs from the conserved cysteine through the conserved F or W. A D gene is named only where the DNA matches it firmly. Clone sizes are given selectively: once, few, many, or a class where the clone is expanded.

D,V,size,J,DNA,CDR3
.,TRBV5-5,many,TRBJ2-7,TGTGCCAGCAGCTTCCAGGTGGGCCCGACATACGAGCAGTACTTC,CASSFQVGPTYEQYF
.,TRBV5-1,many,TRBJ2-7,TGCGCCAGCAGCTTCAATCCCTCCTACGAGCAGTACTTC,CASSFNPSYEQYF
TRBD1,TRBV5-1,many,TRBJ2-2,TGCGCCAGCAGCTTGACAGGGGCGCGCACCGGGGAGCTGTTTTTT,CASSLTGARTGELFF
.,TRBV7-9,many,TRBJ1-1,TGTGCCAGCAGCTTGGGTCGCAGGGTGAGAGACACTGAAGCTTTCTTT,CASSLGRRVRDTEAFF
.,TRBV7-9,.,TRBJ2-7,TGTGCCAGCAGCTTAGTGTCCTACGAGCAGTACTTC,CASSLVSYEQYF
TRBD2,TRBV28,many,TRBJ2-3,TGTGCCAGCAGTTTTTTTACTAGCGGGAGGGCCGGTACGCAGTATTTT,CASSFFTSGRAGTQYF
TRBD2,TRBV27,many,TRBJ2-7,TGTGCCAGCAGTTTTTCTAGCGGGAGGGCGGACGAGCAGTACTTC,CASSFSSGRADEQYF
TRBD2,TRBV5-1,many,TRBJ2-1,TGCGCCAGCAGCTTGGGGGGACTAGCGGGAGAAGGCGTTTACAATGAGCAGTTCTTC,CASSLGGLAGEGVYNEQFF
.,TRBV5-1,many,TRBJ2-1,TGCGCCAGCAGCTTGGGGCCCACGATGTCCTACAATGAGCAGTTCTTC,CASSLGPTMSYNEQFF
.,TRBV20-1,many,TRBJ2-7,TGCAGTGGACGATTCGGGGTCGAGCAGTACTTC,CSGRFGVEQYF
TRBD2,TRBV27,many,TRBJ2-1,TGTGCCAGCAGTTTATTGGGGGAGGGAGATAATGAGCAGTTCTTC,CASSLLGEGDNEQFF
TRBD1,TRBV7-9,many,TRBJ1-1,TGTGCCAGCAGTTCCGGGACAGGGAAGTTCACTGAAGCTTTCTTT,CASSSGTGKFTEAFF
.,TRBV19,many,TRBJ2-3,TGTGCCAGTAGTAGACTAGAAGGTACAGATACGCAGTATTTT,CASSRLEGTDTQYF
TRBD2,TRBV19,many,TRBJ2-1,TGTGCCAGTAGTATAGGGGCGGGAGGTAGGAATGAGCAGTTCTTC,CASSIGAGGRNEQFF
TRBD1,TRBV6-5,many,TRBJ2-7,TGTGCCAGCAGTCCCTGGGACAGCTACGAGCAGTACTTC,CASSPWDSYEQYF
TRBD1,TRBV7-2,many,TRBJ1-5,TGTGCCAGCAGCCTCTTACAGGGGGCAGGTCAGCCCCAGCATTTT,CASSLLQGAGQPQHF
TRBD1,TRBV18,many,TRBJ2-7,TGTGCCAGCTCACCTACAGGGGGTGGAGAGCAGTACTTC,CASSPTGGGEQYF
.,TRBV7-8,many,TRBJ1-3,TGTGCCAGCAGCTTAGGTCAGGGATCCCCCTCTGGAAACACCATATATTTT,CASSLGQGSPSGNTIYF
.,TRBV10-3,many,TRBJ2-5,TGTGCCATCAGTGAGGGACACCAACTCCAACAAGAGACCCAGTACTTC,CAISEGHQLQQETQYF
TRBD1,TRBV19,.,TRBJ1-1,TGTGCCAGTGGACGACAGGGGAGCGTGGTGACTGAAGCTTTCTTT,CASGRQGSVVTEAFF
.,TRBV5-4,.,TRBJ1-5,TGTGCCAGCAGCTTGTTTTCCCCTAATCAGCCCCAGCATTTT,CASSLFSPNQPQHF
.,TRBV2,many,TRBJ2-5,TGTGCCACCCGATGGGGGGAGCAAGAGACCCAGTACTTC,CATRWGEQETQYF
.,TRBV28,many,TRBJ1-2,TGTGCCAGCAGTTTATCGGCCAGGTGGAATGGCTACACCTTC,CASSLSARWNGYTF
.,TRBV5-1,many,TRBJ2-7,TGCGCCAGCAGCCCACAGACCGGCTACGAGCAGTACTTC,CASSPQTGYEQYF
TRBD2,TRBV2,many,TRBJ2-7,TGTGCCAGCAGCGGGGAGGGGATCGTAGATACCCCCTTCGAGCAGTACTTC,CASSGEGIVDTPFEQYF
.,TRBV7-2,few,TRBJ2-1,TGTGCCAGCAGCTTCGTAGTTTACAATGAGCAGTTCTTC,CASSFVVYNEQFF
.,TRBV7-2,many,TRBJ2-2,TGTGCCACCCTTTTGGACTTACAAACCGGGGAGCTGTTTTTT,CATLLDLQTGELFF
.,TRBV5-4,many,TRBJ2-2,TGTGCCAGCACCCCGGCCCCTTCAGGAGGGACCGGGGAGCTGTTTTTT,CASTPAPSGGTGELFF
TRBD1,TRBV6-5,many,TRBJ1-2,TGTGCCAGCAGTCCCGACAGGGCGGGCTATGGCTACACCTTC,CASSPDRAGYGYTF
TRBD2,TRBV27,many,TRBJ2-1,TGTGCCAGCAGTGTTCTTCAACTAGCGGGGTACAATGAGCAGTTCTTC,CASSVLQLAGYNEQFF
TRBD2,TRBV28,many,TRBJ2-7,TGTGCCAGCAGTTACCCCCTCCTTAGCGGGGGTAGCTCCTACGAGCAGTACTTC,CASSYPLLSGGSSYEQYF